Sequencing of this T cell receptor (beta chain) was carried out in a study of low-dose radiotherapy and immunotherapy resistance in tumors. About the study: It was 1 Gy per fraction every two weeks that Cohort 2 received, adding up to 13 Gy over 26 weeks. On cycle 1 day 1, patients started four cycles of oral aspirin 300 mg daily.

Time point noted: before trial treatment. Donors were administered nivolumab, ipilimumab, aspirin and low-dose cyclophosphamide, together with low-dose radiotherapy. Both TCRalpha and TCRbeta chains were reverse transcribed with V-gene-specific primers. The authors ran 20 PCR cycles to amplify TCRs with a constant-region primer and V-primer adapter. Researchers amplified the isolated mRNA using in vitro transcription. Using its own MiXCR run on the reads, TCRdb lists one record per CDR3 protein. The repertoire holds tens of thousands of distinct CDR3 sequences, with 18% as singletons. The input for sequencing was PBMCs, taken before treatment. The sequence was collected from a male donor with prostate cancer.

The CDR3, as DNA: TGTGCCAGCAGTTATGGGACATGGGAATCTTCCTATGAGCAGTTCTTC. Translation gives CASSYGTWESSYEQFF. The V gene is TRBV5-6, the J gene TRBJ2-1; a weak D match, TRBD1 (6 bases). Germline CDR1 reads SGHDT; CDR2 reads YYEEEE. The V and J ends lost 5 bases and 8 bases respectively, with 23 bases between them. There are 16 residues in the CDR3.